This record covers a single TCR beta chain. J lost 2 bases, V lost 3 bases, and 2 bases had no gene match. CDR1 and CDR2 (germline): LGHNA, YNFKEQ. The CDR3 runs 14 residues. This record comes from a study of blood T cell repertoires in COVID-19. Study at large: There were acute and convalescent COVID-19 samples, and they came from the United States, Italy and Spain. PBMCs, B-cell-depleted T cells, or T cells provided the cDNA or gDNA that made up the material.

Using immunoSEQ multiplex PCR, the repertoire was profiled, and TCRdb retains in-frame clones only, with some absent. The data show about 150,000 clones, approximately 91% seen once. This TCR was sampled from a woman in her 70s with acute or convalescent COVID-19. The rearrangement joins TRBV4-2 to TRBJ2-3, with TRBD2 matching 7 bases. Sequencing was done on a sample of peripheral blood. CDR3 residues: CASSQRDYTDTQYF. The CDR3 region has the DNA TGTGCCAGCAGCCAGAGGGACTACACAGATACGCAGTATTTT.